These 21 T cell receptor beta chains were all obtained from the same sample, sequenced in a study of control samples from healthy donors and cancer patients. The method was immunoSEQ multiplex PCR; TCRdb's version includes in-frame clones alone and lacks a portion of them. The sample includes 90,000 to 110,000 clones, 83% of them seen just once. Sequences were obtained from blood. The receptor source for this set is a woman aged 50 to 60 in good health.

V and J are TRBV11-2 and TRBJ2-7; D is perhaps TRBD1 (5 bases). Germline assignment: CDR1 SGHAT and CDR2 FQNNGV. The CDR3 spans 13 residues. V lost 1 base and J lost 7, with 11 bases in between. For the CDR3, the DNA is TGTGCCAGCAGCTTAGGGGGCAAGTGGGAGCAGTACTTC. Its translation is CASSLGGKWEQYF.

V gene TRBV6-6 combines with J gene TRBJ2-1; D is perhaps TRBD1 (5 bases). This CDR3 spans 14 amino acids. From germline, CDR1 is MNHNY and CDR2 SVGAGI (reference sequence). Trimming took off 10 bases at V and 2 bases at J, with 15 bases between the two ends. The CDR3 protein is CATSPGIPYNEQFF. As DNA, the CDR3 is TGTGCCACCTCGCCAGGGATCCCCTACAATGAGCAGTTCTTC.

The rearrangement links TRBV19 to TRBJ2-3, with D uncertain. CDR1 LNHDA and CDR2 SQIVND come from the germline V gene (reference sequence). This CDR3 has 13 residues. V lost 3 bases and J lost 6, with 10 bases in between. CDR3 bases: TGTGCCAGTAGTATTATGCCCCAGGATACGCAGTATTTT. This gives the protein CASSIMPQDTQYF.

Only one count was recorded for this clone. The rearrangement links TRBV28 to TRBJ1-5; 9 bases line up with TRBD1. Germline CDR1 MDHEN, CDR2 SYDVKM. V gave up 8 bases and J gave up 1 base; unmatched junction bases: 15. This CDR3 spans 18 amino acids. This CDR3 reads CASRTPGTGFWSNQPQHF. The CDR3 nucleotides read TGTGCCAGCCGCACTCCCGGGACAGGGTTTTGGAGCAATCAGCCCCAGCATTTT.

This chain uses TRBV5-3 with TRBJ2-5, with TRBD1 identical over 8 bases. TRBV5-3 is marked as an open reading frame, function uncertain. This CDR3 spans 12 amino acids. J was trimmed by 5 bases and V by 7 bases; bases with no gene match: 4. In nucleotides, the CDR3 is TGTGCCAGAGGACAGGGTATGGAGACCCAGTACTTC. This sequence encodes CARGQGMETQYF.

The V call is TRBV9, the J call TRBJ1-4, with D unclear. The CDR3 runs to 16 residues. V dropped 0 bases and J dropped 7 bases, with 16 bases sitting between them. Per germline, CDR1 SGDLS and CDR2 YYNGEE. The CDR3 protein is CASSVGSYNEGEKLFF. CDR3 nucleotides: TGTGCCAGCAGCGTAGGCTCGTACAATGAGGGTGAAAAACTGTTTTTT. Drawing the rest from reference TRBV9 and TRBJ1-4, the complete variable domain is DSGVTQTPKHLITATGQRVTLRCSPRSGDLSVYWYQQSLDQGLQFLIQYYNGEERAKGNILERFSAQQFPDLHSELNLSSLELGDSALYFCASSVGSYNEGEKLFFGSGTQLSVL.

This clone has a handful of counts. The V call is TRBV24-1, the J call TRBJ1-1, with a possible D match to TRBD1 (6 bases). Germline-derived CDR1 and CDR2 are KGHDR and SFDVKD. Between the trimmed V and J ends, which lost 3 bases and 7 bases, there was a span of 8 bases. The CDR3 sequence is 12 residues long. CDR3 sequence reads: CATSDGGIEAFF. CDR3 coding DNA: TGTGCCACCAGTGATGGGGGCATTGAAGCTTTCTTT.

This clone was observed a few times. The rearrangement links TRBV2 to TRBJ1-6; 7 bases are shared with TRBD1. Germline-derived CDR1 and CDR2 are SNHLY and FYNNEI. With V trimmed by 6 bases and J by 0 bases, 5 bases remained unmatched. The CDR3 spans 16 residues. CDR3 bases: TGTGCCAGCAGCTGGGACAGCAGCTCCTATAATTCACCCCTCCACTTT. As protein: CASSWDSSSYNSPLHF.

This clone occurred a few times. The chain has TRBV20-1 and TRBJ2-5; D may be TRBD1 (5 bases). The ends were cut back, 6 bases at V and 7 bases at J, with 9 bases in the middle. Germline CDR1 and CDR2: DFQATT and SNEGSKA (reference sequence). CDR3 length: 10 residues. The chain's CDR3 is CSASGATQYF. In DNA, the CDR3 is TGCAGTGCCAGTGGGGCGACCCAGTACTTC.

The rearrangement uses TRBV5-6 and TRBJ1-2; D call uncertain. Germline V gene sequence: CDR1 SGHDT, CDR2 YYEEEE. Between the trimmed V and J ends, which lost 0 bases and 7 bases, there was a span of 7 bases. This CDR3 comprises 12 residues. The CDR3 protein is CASSLEGFGYTF. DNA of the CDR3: TGTGCCAGCAGCTTGGAAGGGTTTGGCTACACCTTC.

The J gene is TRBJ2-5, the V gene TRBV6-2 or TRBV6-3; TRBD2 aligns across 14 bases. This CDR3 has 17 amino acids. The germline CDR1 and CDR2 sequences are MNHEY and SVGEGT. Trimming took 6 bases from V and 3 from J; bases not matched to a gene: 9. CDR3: CASSEWTSGRREETQYF. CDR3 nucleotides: TGTGCCAGCAGCGAATGGACTAGCGGGAGGAGGGAAGAGACCCAGTACTTC.

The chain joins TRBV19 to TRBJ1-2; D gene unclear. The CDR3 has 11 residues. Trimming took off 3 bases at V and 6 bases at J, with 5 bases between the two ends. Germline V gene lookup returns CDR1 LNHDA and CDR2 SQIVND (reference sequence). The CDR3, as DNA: TGTGCCAGTAGTATCGTAAATGGCTACACCTTC. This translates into CASSIVNGYTF.

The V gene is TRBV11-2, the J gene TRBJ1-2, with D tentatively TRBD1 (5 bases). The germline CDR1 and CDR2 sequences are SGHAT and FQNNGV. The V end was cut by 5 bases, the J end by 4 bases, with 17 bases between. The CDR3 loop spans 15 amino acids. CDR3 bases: TGTGCCAGCAGCCCTTCGGGGGTCTTGGGCTATGGCTACACCTTC. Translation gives CASSPSGVLGYGYTF.

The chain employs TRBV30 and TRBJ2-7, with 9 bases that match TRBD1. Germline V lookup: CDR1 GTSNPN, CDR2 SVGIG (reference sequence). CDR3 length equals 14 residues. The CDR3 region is CARSGGTGFDEQYF. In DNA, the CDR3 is TGTGCTCGGAGTGGTGGGACAGGGTTTGACGAGCAGTACTTC.

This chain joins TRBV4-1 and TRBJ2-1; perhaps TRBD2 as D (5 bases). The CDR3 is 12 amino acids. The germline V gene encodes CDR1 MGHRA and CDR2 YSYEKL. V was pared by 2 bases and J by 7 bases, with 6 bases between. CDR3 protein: CASSQRGNEQFF. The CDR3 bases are TGCGCCAGCAGCCAAAGAGGGAATGAGCAGTTCTTC.

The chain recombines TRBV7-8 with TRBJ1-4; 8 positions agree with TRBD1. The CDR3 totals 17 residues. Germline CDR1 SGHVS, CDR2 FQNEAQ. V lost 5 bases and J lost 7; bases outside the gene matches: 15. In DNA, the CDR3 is TGTGCCAGCAGCGAACAGGGGGTTCTCCGTTCTGGTGAAAAACTGTTTTTT. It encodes CASSEQGVLRSGEKLFF.

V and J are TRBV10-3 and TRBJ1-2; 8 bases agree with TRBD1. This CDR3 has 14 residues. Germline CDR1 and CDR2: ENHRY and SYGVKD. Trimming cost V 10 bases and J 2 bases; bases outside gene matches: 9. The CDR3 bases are TGTGCCACCAACCCGACAGGGGAGAACTATGGCTACACCTTC. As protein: CATNPTGENYGYTF.

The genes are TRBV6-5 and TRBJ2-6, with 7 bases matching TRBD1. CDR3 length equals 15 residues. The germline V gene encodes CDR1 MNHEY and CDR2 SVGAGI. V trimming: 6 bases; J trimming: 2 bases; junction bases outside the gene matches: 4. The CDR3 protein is CASRYQGAGANVLTF. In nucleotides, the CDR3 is TGTGCCAGCAGATATCAGGGGGCTGGGGCCAACGTCCTGACTTTC.

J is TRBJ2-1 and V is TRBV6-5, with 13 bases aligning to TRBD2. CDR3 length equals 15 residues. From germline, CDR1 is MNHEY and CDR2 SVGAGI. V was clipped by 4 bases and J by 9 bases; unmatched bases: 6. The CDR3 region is CASSSTSGRSAEQFF. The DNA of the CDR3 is TGTGCCAGCAGTTCGACTAGCGGGAGGTCTGCTGAGCAGTTCTTC.

The CDR3 DNA follows: TGTGCCAGCAGCTTAGGGATAATCGTGAACACTGAAGCTTTCTTT. Translating it yields CASSLGIIVNTEAFF. The chain has TRBV11-2 and TRBJ1-1, with D hard to call. The V gene's germline CDR1 is SGHAT and CDR2 FQNNGV. The V end was cut by 1 base, the J end by 0 bases, with 9 bases between. This CDR3 has 15 amino acids.

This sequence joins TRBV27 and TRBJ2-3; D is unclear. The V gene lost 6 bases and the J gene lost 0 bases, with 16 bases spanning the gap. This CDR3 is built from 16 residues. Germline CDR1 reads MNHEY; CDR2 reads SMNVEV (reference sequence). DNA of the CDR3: TGTGCCAGCAGCCGCCGAACGGCCTCTAGCACAGATACGCAGTATTTT. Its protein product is CASSRRTASSTDTQYF.